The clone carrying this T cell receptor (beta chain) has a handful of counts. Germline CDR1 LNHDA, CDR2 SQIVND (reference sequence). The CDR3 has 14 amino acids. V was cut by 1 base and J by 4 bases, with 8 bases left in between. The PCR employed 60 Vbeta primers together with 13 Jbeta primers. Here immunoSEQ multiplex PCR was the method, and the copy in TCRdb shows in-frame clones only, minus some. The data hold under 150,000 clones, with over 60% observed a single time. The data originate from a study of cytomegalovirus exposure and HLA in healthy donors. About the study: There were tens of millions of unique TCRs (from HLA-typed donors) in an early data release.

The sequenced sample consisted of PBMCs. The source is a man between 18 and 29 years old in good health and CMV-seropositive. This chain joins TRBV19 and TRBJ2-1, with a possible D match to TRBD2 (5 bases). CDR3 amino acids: CASSIGGDYNEQFF. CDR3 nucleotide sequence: TGTGCCAGTAGTATAGGGGGAGATTACAATGAGCAGTTCTTC.